Listed below are T cell receptor beta chains from one sample, sequenced in a study of T cell responses to AZD1222 COVID-19 vaccine. Only in-frame clones appear in the TCRdb table, and some are missing; sequencing was by immunoSEQ multiplex PCR. The sample lists some 200,000 clones; about 92% were seen once. The sequencing used peripheral blood, collected 28 days after the second dose of the MenACWY control vaccine. These receptors were taken from an adult who received the MenACWY meningococcal vaccine as a control. CDR3s include the opening cysteine and the closing phenylalanine or tryptophan. D genes are given only for firm matches. Clone size is stated in some rows and not others, as once, few, many or a class when expanded.

V gene	D gene	clone size	J gene	CDR3 DNA	CDR3 protein
TRBV29-1	TRBD1	.	TRBJ1-1	TGCAGCGTCGGACAGGCGTACACTGAAGCTTTCTTT	CSVGQAYTEAFF
TRBV30	.	.	TRBJ2-7	TGTGCCTGGAGTGACCTTGGCCTGGGCGAGCAGTACTTC	CAWSDLGLGEQYF
TRBV5-6	TRBD2	once	TRBJ2-1	TGTGCCAGCACCAAACGGGGGGGATGGTCCTACAATGAGCAGTTCTTC	CASTKRGGWSYNEQFF
TRBV5-1	TRBD1	.	TRBJ1-4	TGCGCCAGCAGCTTGTGGACAGGTGAAAAACTGTTTTTT	CASSLWTGEKLFF
TRBV4-2	.	.	TRBJ2-7	TGTGCCAGCAGCCCCCACCACCGAGCGGGTGTCGGCTACGAGCAGTACTTC	CASSPHHRAGVGYEQYF
TRBV5-1	TRBD2	.	TRBJ2-1	TGCGCCAGCAGCACCCGGTCTAGCGGGAGTTACAATGAGCAGTTCTTC	CASSTRSSGSYNEQFF
TRBV11-3	TRBD1	few	TRBJ1-4	TGTGCCAGCAGCTTAGCCCGCCGACAGGGGACTAATGAAAAACTGTTTTTT	CASSLARRQGTNEKLFF
TRBV11-1	TRBD1	.	TRBJ2-7	TGTGCCAGCAGATTAGGTGGGACAGGGACCCACGAGCAGTACTTC	CASRLGGTGTHEQYF
TRBV27	.	.	TRBJ2-1	TGTGCCACCGGGGGGCGACCCTACAATGAGCAGTTCTTC	CATGGRPYNEQFF
TRBV28	.	.	TRBJ1-6	TGTGCCAGCAGTTTCAATTCCAGACAGGCGTATTCACCCCTCCACTTT	CASSFNSRQAYSPLHF
TRBV19	.	.	TRBJ1-1	TGTGCCAGTAGTATAGTGCCCCTGACAGACGAAGCTTTCTTT	CASSIVPLTDEAFF
TRBV11-1	.	.	TRBJ1-3	TGTGCCAGCAGCCTAGCAGCCTTCTCTGGAAACACCATATATTTT	CASSLAAFSGNTIYF
TRBV5-4	TRBD2	once	TRBJ2-5	TGTGCCAGCAGCTTGGATAGCACTAGCGGTCAAGAGACCCAGTACTTC	CASSLDSTSGQETQYF
TRBV10-2	.	.	TRBJ2-7	TGCGCCAGCAGTACCCCCTACGAGCAGTACTTC	CASSTPYEQYF
TRBV5-6	TRBD2	.	TRBJ2-2	TGTGCCAGCAGCTTGGGAGCGGGGGCGAACACCGGGGAGCTGTTTTTT	CASSLGAGANTGELFF
TRBV19	TRBD1	.	TRBJ1-1	TGTGCCAGTAGTATGGACAGGGAGAACACTGAAGCTTTCTTT	CASSMDRENTEAFF
TRBV24-1	.	.	TRBJ1-1	TGTGCCACCCGCGGCCAAGGGCCAGGCACTGAAGCTTTCTTT	CATRGQGPGTEAFF
TRBV28	.	.	TRBJ1-1	TGTGCCAGCAGGACACAGGCGTCGAACACTGAAGCTTTCTTT	CASRTQASNTEAFF
TRBV29-1	.	once	TRBJ1-1	TGCAGCGTTGCCGGGACCTCGAGCAGTGAAGCTTTCTTT	CSVAGTSSSEAFF
TRBV20-1	.	.	TRBJ1-1	TGCAGTGCTAGTCAGCTCGTGGGCAGGAAAGCTTTCTTT	CSASQLVGRKAFF
TRBV21-1	.	.	TRBJ2-1	TGTGCCAGCAGCCGAACCGGGACTAGCGGGAGGCATGAGCAGTTCTTC	CASSRTGTSGRHEQFF
TRBV5-1	TRBD2	.	TRBJ2-7	TGCGCCAGCAGCTGGACTAGCGGTATCACCCGAGGGCCCTACGAGCAGTACTTC	CASSWTSGITRGPYEQYF
TRBV20-1	.	.	TRBJ2-7	TGCAGTGCTAGACCAAGCTACGAGCAGTACTTC	CSARPSYEQYF
TRBV4-1	.	.	TRBJ2-5	TGCGCCAGCAGCCCGTCTCCAGGGATTGAGACCCAGTACTTC	CASSPSPGIETQYF
TRBV2	.	.	TRBJ2-2	TGTGCCAGCAGCCCCTGGAGGGAGCTGTTTTTT	CASSPWRELFF
TRBV27	TRBD2	once	TRBJ2-7	TGTGCCAGCAGTTCTTGGACTAGCGGGAGAATCCACGAGCAGTACTTC	CASSSWTSGRIHEQYF
TRBV7-8	TRBD2	.	TRBJ2-7	TGTGCCAGCAGCTTTGGTCTAGCGGGAGGGATTTCGTCCCCTTACGAGCAGTACTTC	CASSFGLAGGISSPYEQYF
TRBV19	TRBD1	.	TRBJ2-6	TGTGCCAGTAGTATGAAGGGGGCCCGCTCTGGGGCCAACGTCCTGACTTTC	CASSMKGARSGANVLTF
TRBV10-2	.	.	TRBJ1-1	TGCGCCAGCAGTCGGGATGGGAACACTGAAGCTTTCTTT	CASSRDGNTEAFF